This entry is about one T cell receptor (beta chain). This record belongs to a study of blood T cell repertoires in COVID-19. Study as a whole: Sites in the United States, Italy and Spain provided acute and convalescent COVID-19 samples. T cells, B-cell-depleted T cells, or PBMCs provided the cDNA or gDNA that served as material.

Trimming removed 1 base at V and 0 bases at J, with 12 bases between. The CDR3 is made up of 16 amino acids. Germline V gene lookup returns CDR1 SGHTA and CDR2 FQGNSA. Per the study methods: Cell counts per sample came from amplifying reference gene primers. TCRdb's copy holds only in-frame clones and misses some; the assay was immunoSEQ multiplex PCR. That table is the source of V, J and clone size, and D and trimming were worked out from the DNA. Among around 200,000 clones listed, roughly nine tenths were seen once. This receptor was taken from a woman in her forties or fifties with acute or convalescent COVID-19. The sequenced sample was peripheral blood. The chain couples TRBV7-2 to TRBJ1-1; D perhaps matches TRBD1 (5 bases). This chain's CDR3 is CASSLGRQSMNTEAFF. DNA for the CDR3: TGTGCCAGCAGCTTAGGGAGACAGAGTATGAACACTGAAGCTTTCTTT. Combining the CDR3 with reference TRBV7-2 and TRBJ1-1 gives the whole variable domain GAGVSQSPSNKVTEKGKDVELRCDPISGHTALYWYRQSLGQGLEFLIYFQGNSAPDKSGLPSDRFSAERTGGSVSTLTIQRTQQEDSAVYLCASSLGRQSMNTEAFFGQGTRLTVV.